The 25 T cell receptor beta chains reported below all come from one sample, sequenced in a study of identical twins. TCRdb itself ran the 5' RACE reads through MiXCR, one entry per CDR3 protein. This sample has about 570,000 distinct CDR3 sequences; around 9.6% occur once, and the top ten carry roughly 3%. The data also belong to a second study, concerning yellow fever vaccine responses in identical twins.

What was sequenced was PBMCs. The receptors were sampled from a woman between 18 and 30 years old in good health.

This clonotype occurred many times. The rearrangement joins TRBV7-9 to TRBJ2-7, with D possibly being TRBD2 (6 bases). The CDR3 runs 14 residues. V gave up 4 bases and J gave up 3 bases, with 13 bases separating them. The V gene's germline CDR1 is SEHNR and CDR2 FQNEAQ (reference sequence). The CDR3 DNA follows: TGTGCCAGCAGCTCTGGACGGGAGTACTACGAGCAGTACTTC. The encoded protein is CASSSGREYYEQYF. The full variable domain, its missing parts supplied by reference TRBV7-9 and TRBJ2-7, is DTGVSQNPRHKITKRGQNVTFRCDPISEHNRLYWYRQTLGQGPEFLTYFQNEAQLEKSRLLSDRFSAERPKGSFSTLEIQRTEQGDSAMYLCASSSGREYYEQYFGPGTRLTVT.

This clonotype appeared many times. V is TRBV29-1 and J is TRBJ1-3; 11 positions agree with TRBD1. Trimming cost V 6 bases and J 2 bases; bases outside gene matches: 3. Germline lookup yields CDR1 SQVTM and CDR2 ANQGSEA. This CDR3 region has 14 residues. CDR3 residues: CSVGQGATGNTIYF. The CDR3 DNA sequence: TGCAGCGTAGGACAGGGGGCCACTGGAAACACCATATATTTT.

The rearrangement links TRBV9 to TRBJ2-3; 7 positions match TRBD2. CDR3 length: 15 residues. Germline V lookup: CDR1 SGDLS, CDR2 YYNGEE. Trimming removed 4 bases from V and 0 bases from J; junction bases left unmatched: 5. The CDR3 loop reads CASSRSGLSTDTQYF. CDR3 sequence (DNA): TGTGCCAGCAGCCGTAGCGGGCTTAGCACAGATACGCAGTATTTT. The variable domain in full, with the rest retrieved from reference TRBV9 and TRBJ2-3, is DSGVTQTPKHLITATGQRVTLRCSPRSGDLSVYWYQQSLDQGLQFLIQYYNGEERAKGNILERFSAQQFPDLHSELNLSSLELGDSALYFCASSRSGLSTDTQYFGPGTRLTVL.

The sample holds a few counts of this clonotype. The chain's CDR3 is CASSSDRGVYEQYF. The CDR3 DNA follows: TGTGCCAGCAGTTCCGACAGGGGTGTGTACGAGCAGTACTTC. The chain joins TRBV7-8 to TRBJ2-7; 8 bases agree with TRBD1. The CDR3 totals 14 residues. Trimming removed 6 bases from V and 4 bases from J; junction bases left unmatched: 8. Per germline, CDR1 SGHVS and CDR2 FQNEAQ.

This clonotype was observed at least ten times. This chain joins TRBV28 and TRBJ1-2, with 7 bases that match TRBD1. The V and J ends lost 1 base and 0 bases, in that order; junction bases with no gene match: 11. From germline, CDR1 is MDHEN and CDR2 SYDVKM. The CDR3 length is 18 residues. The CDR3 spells CASSLSSTGFGTNYGYTF. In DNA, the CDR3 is TGTGCCAGCAGTTTATCCTCGACAGGGTTTGGTACTAACTATGGCTACACCTTC.

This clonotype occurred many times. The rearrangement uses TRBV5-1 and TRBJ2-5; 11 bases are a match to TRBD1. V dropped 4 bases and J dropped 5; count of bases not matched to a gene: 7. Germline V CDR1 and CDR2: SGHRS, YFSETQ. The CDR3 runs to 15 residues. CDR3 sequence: CASSPWTGGSETQYF. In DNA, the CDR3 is TGCGCCAGCAGCCCGTGGACAGGGGGCAGTGAGACCCAGTACTTC.

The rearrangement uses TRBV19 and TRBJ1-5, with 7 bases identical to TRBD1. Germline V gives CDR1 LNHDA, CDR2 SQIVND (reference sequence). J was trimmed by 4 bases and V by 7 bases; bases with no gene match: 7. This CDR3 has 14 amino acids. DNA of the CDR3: TGTGCCAGTATAAGGACAGGAGGTAATCAGCCCCAGCATTTT. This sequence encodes CASIRTGGNQPQHF.

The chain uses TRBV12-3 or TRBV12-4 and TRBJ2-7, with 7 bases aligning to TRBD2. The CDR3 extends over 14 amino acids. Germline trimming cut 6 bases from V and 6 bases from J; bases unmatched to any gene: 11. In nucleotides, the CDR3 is TGTGCCAGCAGGTTGGGGGGGTCTAGCGGCGAGCAGTACTTC. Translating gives CASRLGGSSGEQYF.

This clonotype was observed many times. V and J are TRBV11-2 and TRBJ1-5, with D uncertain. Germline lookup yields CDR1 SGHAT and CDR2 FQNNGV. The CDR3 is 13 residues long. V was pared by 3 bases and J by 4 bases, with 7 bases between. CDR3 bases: TGTGCCAGCAGCTTTGACGGTAATCAGCCCCAGCATTTT. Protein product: CASSFDGNQPQHF.

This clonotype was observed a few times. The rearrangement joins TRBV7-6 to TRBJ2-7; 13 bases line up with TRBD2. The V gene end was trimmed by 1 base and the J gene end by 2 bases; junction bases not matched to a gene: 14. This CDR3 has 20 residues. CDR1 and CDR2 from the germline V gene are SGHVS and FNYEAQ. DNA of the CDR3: TGTGCCAGCAGCTTAGTCGGCGTCGCACCGGGACTAGCGGGAACCTACGAGCAGTACTTC. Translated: CASSLVGVAPGLAGTYEQYF.

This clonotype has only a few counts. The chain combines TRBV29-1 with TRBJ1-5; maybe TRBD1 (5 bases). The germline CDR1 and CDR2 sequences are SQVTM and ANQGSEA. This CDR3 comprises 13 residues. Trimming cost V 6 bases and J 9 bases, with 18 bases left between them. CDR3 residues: CSVAGTLGRPQHF. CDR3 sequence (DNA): TGCAGCGTAGCCGGGACCTTGGGTCGGCCCCAGCATTTT.

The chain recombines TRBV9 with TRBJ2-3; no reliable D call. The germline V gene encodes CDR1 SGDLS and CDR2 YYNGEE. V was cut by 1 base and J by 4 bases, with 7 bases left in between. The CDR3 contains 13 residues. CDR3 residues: CASSVRAADTQYF. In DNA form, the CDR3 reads TGTGCCAGCAGCGTAAGGGCGGCAGATACGCAGTATTTT. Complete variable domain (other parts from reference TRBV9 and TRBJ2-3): DSGVTQTPKHLITATGQRVTLRCSPRSGDLSVYWYQQSLDQGLQFLIQYYNGEERAKGNILERFSAQQFPDLHSELNLSSLELGDSALYFCASSVRAADTQYFGPGTRLTVL.

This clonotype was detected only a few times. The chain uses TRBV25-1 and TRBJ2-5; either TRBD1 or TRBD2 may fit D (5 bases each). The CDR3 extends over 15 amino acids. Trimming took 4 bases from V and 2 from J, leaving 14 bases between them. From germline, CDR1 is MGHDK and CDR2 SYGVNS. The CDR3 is CASSGDGQVQETQYF. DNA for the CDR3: TGTGCCAGCAGTGGGGACGGGCAGGTTCAAGAGACCCAGTACTTC.

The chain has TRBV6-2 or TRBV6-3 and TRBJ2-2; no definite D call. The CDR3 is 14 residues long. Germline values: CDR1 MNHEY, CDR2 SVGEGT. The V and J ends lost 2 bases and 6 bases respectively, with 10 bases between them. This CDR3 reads CASSYVSRPGELFF. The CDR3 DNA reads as TGTGCCAGCAGTTACGTCTCCCGCCCCGGGGAGCTGTTTTTT.

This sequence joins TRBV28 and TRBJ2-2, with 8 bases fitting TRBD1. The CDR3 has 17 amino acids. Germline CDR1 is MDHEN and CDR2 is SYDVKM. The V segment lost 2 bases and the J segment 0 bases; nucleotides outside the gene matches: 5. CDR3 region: CASSLDPGGANTGELFF. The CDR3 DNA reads TGTGCCAGCAGTTTAGACCCAGGGGGCGCGAACACCGGGGAGCTGTTTTTT.

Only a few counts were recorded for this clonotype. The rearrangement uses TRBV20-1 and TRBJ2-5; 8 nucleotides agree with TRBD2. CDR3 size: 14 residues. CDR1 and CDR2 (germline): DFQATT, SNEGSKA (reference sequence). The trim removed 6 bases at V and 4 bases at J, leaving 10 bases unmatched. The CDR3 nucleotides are TGCAGTGCCACGGCGGGGGGCCGGAGAGAGACCCAGTACTTC. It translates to CSATAGGRRETQYF.

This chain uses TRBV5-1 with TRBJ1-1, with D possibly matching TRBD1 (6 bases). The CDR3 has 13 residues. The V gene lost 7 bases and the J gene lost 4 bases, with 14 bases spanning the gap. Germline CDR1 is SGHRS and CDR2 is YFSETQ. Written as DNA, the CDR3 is TGCGCCAGCTGGGGGCGGGAAACCACTGAAGCTTTCTTT. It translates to CASWGRETTEAFF.

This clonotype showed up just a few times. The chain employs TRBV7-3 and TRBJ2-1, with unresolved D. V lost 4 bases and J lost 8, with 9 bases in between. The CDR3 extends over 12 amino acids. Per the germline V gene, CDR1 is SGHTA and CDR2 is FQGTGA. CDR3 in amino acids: CASSSVADEQFF. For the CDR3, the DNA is TGTGCCAGCAGCTCGGTGGCGGATGAGCAGTTCTTC.

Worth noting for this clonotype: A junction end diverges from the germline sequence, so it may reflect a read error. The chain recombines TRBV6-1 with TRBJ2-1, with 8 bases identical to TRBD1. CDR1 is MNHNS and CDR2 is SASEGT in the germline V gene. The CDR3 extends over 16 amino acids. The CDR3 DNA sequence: TGTGCCAGCAGTGAAAGTGTCAGGGGGCGTTACAATGAGAAGTTCTTC. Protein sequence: CASSESVRGRYNEKFF.

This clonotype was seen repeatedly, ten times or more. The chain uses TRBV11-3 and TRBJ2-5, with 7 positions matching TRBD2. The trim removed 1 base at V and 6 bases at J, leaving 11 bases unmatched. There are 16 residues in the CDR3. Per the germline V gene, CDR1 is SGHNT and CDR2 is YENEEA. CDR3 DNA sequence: TGTGCCAGCAGCTTAGGGGCGGGGAGGGAGATGCAGACCCAGTACTTC. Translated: CASSLGAGREMQTQYF.

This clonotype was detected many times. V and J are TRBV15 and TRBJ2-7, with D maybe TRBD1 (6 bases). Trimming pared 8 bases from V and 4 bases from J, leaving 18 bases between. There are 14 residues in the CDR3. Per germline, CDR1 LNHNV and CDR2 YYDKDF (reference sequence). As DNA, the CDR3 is TGTGCCACCGGGGTTTCCGGACAGCCGTACGAGCAGTACTTC. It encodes CATGVSGQPYEQYF.

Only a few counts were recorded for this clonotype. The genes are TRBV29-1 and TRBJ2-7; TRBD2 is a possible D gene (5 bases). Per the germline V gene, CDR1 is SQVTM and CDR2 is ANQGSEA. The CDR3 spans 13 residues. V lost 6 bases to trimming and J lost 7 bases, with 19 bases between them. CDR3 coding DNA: TGCAGCGTACTGGGAGAAGAGGTTAGGGAGCAGTACTTC. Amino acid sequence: CSVLGEEVREQYF.

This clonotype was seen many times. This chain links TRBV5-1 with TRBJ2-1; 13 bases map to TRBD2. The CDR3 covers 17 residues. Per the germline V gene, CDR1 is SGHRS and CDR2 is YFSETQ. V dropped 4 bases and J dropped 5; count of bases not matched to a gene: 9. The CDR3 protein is CASSKGRGLAGDNEQFF. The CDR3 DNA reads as TGCGCCAGCAGCAAGGGACGTGGACTAGCGGGAGACAATGAGCAGTTCTTC. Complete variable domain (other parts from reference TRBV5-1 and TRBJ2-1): KAGVTQTPRYLIKTRGQQVTLSCSPISGHRSVSWYQQTPGQGLQFLFEYFSETQRNKGNFPGRFSGRQFSNSRSEMNVSTLELGDSALYLCASSKGRGLAGDNEQFFGPGTRLTVL.

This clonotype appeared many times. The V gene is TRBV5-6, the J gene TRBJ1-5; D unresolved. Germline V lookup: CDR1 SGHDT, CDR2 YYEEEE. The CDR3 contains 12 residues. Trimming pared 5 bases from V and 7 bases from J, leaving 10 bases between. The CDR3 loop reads CASSLTGQPQHF. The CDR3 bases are TGTGCCAGCAGTTTAACTGGCCAGCCCCAGCATTTT.

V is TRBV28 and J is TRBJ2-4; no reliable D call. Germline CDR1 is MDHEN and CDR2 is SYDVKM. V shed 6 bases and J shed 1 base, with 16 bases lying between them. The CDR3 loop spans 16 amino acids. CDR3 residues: CASRERNDWAKNIQYF. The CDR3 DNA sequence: TGTGCCAGCAGGGAACGGAACGACTGGGCCAAAAACATTCAGTACTTC.